The 29 T cell receptor beta chains in this list originate from one sample, sequenced in a study of molecular identifiers for immune sequencing clone quantification. From the PCR reads, TCRdb called clonotypes with MiXCR, one entry per CDR3 protein. The sample includes some 680,000 distinct CDR3 sequences, 25% of them seen just once. Sequences were obtained from naive CD8+ T cells from blood, with Jurkat cell RNA spiked in. Subset denoted: FACS-sorted CD8+CD4-CCR7+CD45RA+ naive T cells. These receptor sequences come from a human donor in good health. Some libraries in this study had Jurkat cell RNA spiked in.

As for this clonotype: Given a much more abundant clone one base away, this may be a read error. The V call is TRBV6-6, the J call TRBJ1-5; D is perhaps TRBD1 (5 bases). This CDR3 has 16 amino acids. The V gene lost 4 bases and the J gene lost 2 bases, with 15 bases spanning the gap. Germline CDR1 is MNHNY and CDR2 is SVGAGI (reference sequence). Here the CDR3 DNA reads TGTGCCAGCAGTTGCACAATTGGCAGGGGCAATCAGCCCCAGCATTTT. This codes for CASSCTIGRGNQPQHF.

This clonotype showed up just a few times. V gene TRBV11-2 combines with J gene TRBJ2-5; a weak D match, TRBD2 (5 bases). Germline V gives CDR1 SGHAT, CDR2 FQNNGV. This CDR3 comprises 16 residues. The V and J ends lost 1 base and 5 bases respectively, with 17 bases between them. CDR3: CASSLGFRGSSETQYF. The CDR3 DNA follows: TGTGCCAGCAGCTTAGGGTTCCGGGGATCAAGTGAGACCCAGTACTTC.

V usage is TRBV4-1 and J usage is TRBJ1-2, with D possibly TRBD1 on 6 matching bases. Germline-derived CDR1 and CDR2 are MGHRA and YSYEKL. The ends were cut back, 6 bases at V and 7 bases at J, with 15 bases in the middle. The CDR3 has 13 residues. The CDR3 DNA reads TGCGCCAGCAGTTACGGGACACAAAGTGGCTACACCTTC. Amino acids: CASSYGTQSGYTF.

The chain recombines TRBV5-5 with TRBJ1-3; D not certain. This CDR3 has 14 amino acids. Germline lookup yields CDR1 SGHKS and CDR2 YYEKEE (reference sequence). V was pared by 4 bases and J by 0 bases, with 8 bases between. The CDR3 reads CASSQTSSGNTIYF. CDR3 sequence (DNA): TGTGCCAGCAGCCAAACAAGCTCTGGAAACACCATATATTTT.

This clonotype was recorded at least ten times. This chain links TRBV29-1 with TRBJ2-5; D perhaps matches TRBD2 (6 bases). Germline CDR1 SQVTM, CDR2 ANQGSEA. With 4 bases removed from V and 4 bases from J, the gap between germline ends came to 7 bases. CDR3 size: 11 residues. DNA of the CDR3: TGCAGCGTTGTGCGGGGAGAGACCCAGTACTTC. Its protein product is CSVVRGETQYF.

The chain couples TRBV20-1 to TRBJ1-1; D gene uncertain. Germline values: CDR1 DFQATT, CDR2 SNEGSKA (reference sequence). Trimming removed 6 bases at V and 3 bases at J, with 5 bases between. This CDR3 comprises 10 residues. CDR3 coding DNA: TGCAGTGCCCCGGACACTGAAGCTTTCTTT. Translation: CSAPDTEAFF.

This clonotype was detected ten times or more. This sequence joins TRBV7-9 and TRBJ2-6, with a weak D call TRBD2 (5 bases). The CDR3 has 16 amino acids. With 2 bases removed from V and 0 bases from J, the gap between germline ends came to 8 bases. The germline V gene has CDR1 SEHNR and CDR2 FQNEAQ (reference sequence). Written as DNA, the CDR3 is TGTGCCAGCAGCTTACCCGACTACTCTGGGGCCAACGTCCTGACTTTC. This codes for CASSLPDYSGANVLTF.

Only a few counts were recorded for this clonotype. The J gene is TRBJ1-5, the V gene TRBV6-5; no clear D gene. Germline assignment: CDR1 MNHEY and CDR2 SVGAGI. V was trimmed by 2 bases and J by 8 bases, leaving 25 bases between them. This CDR3 is built from 18 residues. The CDR3 sequence: CASSYPRSGQYYPEPQHF. CDR3 sequence (DNA): TGTGCCAGCAGTTACCCACGTTCGGGTCAGTACTACCCAGAGCCCCAGCATTTT.

This clonotype showed up many times. This chain connects TRBV11-2 to TRBJ2-7; D is unclear. Germline assignment: CDR1 SGHAT and CDR2 FQNNGV. This CDR3 region has 14 residues. The V end lost 6 bases, the J end lost 2 bases, and 14 bases lay between the germline ends. The CDR3, as DNA: TGTGCCAGCAGGGCCACGGAGTACCCCTACGAGCAGTACTTC. Amino acid sequence: CASRATEYPYEQYF.

Of note for this clonotype: At one boundary the junction diverges from the germline segment, which might be a read error. The V call is TRBV10-2, the J call TRBJ2-3, with TRBD2 matching 15 bases. Germline CDR1 and CDR2: WSHSY and SAAADI. CDR3 size: 16 residues. The CDR3 DNA follows: TGCGCCAGCAGTTCGGGACTAGCGGGGGGCACAGATACGCTGTATTTT. It codes for CASSSGLAGGTDTLYF.

As for this clonotype: A much larger clone lies a single base off, so this may be a read error. This chain uses TRBV5-1 with TRBJ2-3; 7 positions agree with TRBD2. In germline, CDR1 is SGHRS, CDR2 YFSETQ. Germline trimming cut 4 bases from V and 4 bases from J; bases unmatched to any gene: 12. The CDR3 is made up of 16 amino acids. Here the CDR3 reads CASSEGTNGSADTQYF. DNA of the CDR3: TGCGCCAGCAGCGAGGGGACTAACGGGAGTGCAGATACGCAGTATTTT.

This clonotype was found many times. The chain employs TRBV15 and TRBJ2-3; 7 bases are a match to TRBD1. Trimming at V came to 4 bases and at J to 6 bases, leaving 10 bases not matched to a gene. This CDR3 spans 15 amino acids. CDR1 is LNHNV, CDR2 YYDKDF, per germline (reference sequence). CDR3 sequence: CATSNRGSLVDTQYF. In DNA form, the CDR3 reads TGTGCCACCAGCAACAGGGGATCGCTAGTCGATACGCAGTATTTT.

As to this clonotype: A much larger clone lies one base from this, so it may be a read error. The V call is TRBV28, the J call TRBJ2-3; 7 bases align to TRBD1. Germline-derived CDR1 and CDR2 are MDHEN and SYDVKM. The CDR3 extends over 16 amino acids. In DNA, the CDR3 is TGTACCAGCAGTTTCGACAGGGTCGGGCGCACAGATACGCAGTATTTT. As protein: CTSSFDRVGRTDTQYF.

On this clonotype itself: The junction and the germline gene differ at one end; a read error may be behind it. This chain connects TRBV28 to TRBJ1-2; tentatively, D is TRBD1 (5 bases). CDR1 and CDR2 (germline): MDHEN, SYDVKM. The CDR3 totals 15 residues. The CDR3 DNA reads TGTGCCAGCAGTCCGACGACAGCCTCCCCCTCTGGCTCCACCTTC. Residues: CASSPTTASPSGSTF.

As to this clonotype: One end of the junction fails to match germline, which may point to a read error. The genes are TRBV28 and TRBJ1-1; D is unresolved. CDR1 and CDR2 (germline): MDHEN, SYDVKM. The CDR3 contains 14 residues. The chain's CDR3 is CASRPNARYTEAFF. Here the CDR3 DNA reads TGCGCCAGCAGGCCCAATGCAAGATACACTGAAGCTTTCTTT.

This clonotype has just a few counts. V is TRBV28 and J is TRBJ2-1; 9 bases are a match to TRBD1. V was clipped by 7 bases and J by 10 bases; unmatched bases: 17. This CDR3 spans 16 amino acids. The germline V gene encodes CDR1 MDHEN and CDR2 SYDVKM. CDR3 in amino acids: CASTLGTGQGPYEQFF. The DNA of the CDR3 is TGTGCCAGCACATTGGGCACGGGACAGGGCCCTTACGAGCAGTTCTTC.

This clonotype was counted ten times or more. The J gene is TRBJ2-7, the V gene TRBV10-3, with 9 bases aligning to TRBD2. Germline trimming cut 0 bases from V and 0 bases from J; bases unmatched to any gene: 3. Per germline, CDR1 ENHRY and CDR2 SYGVKD. The CDR3 is made up of 16 amino acids. The CDR3 DNA follows: TGTGCCATCAGTGAGTCTTGGACTAGCGCCTCCTACGAGCAGTACTTC. Translation: CAISESWTSASYEQYF.

This clonotype was seen many times. The chain has TRBV30 and TRBJ1-5, with a possible D match to TRBD1 (5 bases). Germline CDR1 GTSNPN, CDR2 SVGIG (reference sequence). V lost 3 bases, J lost 4 bases, and 10 bases lay in between. The CDR3 totals 13 residues. For the CDR3, the DNA is TGTGCCTGGAGGGGGCCAGGGAATCAGCCCCAGCATTTT. Protein product: CAWRGPGNQPQHF. Full variable domain (remainder filled in from reference TRBV30 and TRBJ1-5): SQTIHQWPATLVQPVGSPLSLECTVEGTSNPNLYWYRQAAGRGLQLLFYSVGIGQISSEVPQNLSASRPQDRQFILSSKKLLLSDSGFYLCAWRGPGNQPQHFGDGTRLSIL.

A word on this clonotype: This may be a read error, as it is one base from a much larger clone. V is TRBV7-9 and J is TRBJ2-3, with D maybe TRBD2 (5 bases). In germline, CDR1 is SEHNR, CDR2 FQNEAQ (reference sequence). Trimming cost V 0 bases and J 5 bases, with 15 bases left between them. The CDR3 sequence is 16 residues long. CDR3 in DNA: TGTGCCAGCAGCTTAGCGGGCCAATCCGGGGTAGATACGCAGTATTTT. Translation gives CASSLAGQSGVDTQYF.

The rearrangement links TRBV5-6 to TRBJ1-2; 10 bases are shared with TRBD1. CDR1 is SGHDT, CDR2 YYEEEE, per germline. This CDR3 contains 14 residues. Germline trimming cut 5 bases from V and 6 bases from J; bases unmatched to any gene: 7. CDR3 protein: CASRTGQGVDGYTF. As DNA, the CDR3 is TGTGCCAGCAGAACTGGACAGGGGGTAGATGGCTACACCTTC.

This clonotype appeared a few times. The rearrangement links TRBV20-1 to TRBJ1-1, with TRBD1 as a possible D gene (5 bases). V dropped 4 bases and J dropped 1 base, with 10 bases sitting between them. Germline lookup yields CDR1 DFQATT and CDR2 SNEGSKA (reference sequence). The CDR3 spans 13 residues. The CDR3 sequence is CSATGRGNTEAFF. The CDR3, as DNA: TGCAGTGCTACGGGACGGGGGAACACTGAAGCTTTCTTT.

A remark on this clonotype: A read error may be the cause here, since a much bigger clone is one base away. This chain joins TRBV12-5 and TRBJ1-1; 8 nucleotides match TRBD1. The CDR3 runs to 15 residues. Germline V gene data show CDR1 as LGHNT and CDR2 as FRNRAP. The CDR3 loop is CPSGAGGSGNTEAFF. For the CDR3, the DNA is TGTCCTAGTGGCGCAGGGGGCTCGGGGAACACTGAAGCTTTCTTT.

This clonotype was found a few times. The rearrangement links TRBV10-2 to TRBJ2-7; tentative D call: TRBD2 (5 bases). V lost 1 base and J 2 bases, leaving 12 bases between the germline ends. CDR3 length: 15 residues. Germline CDR1 reads WSHSY; CDR2 reads SAAADI. CDR3 in amino acids: CASSELLDRAYEQYF. CDR3 in DNA: TGCGCCAGCAGTGAGTTACTAGATCGGGCCTACGAGCAGTACTTC.

The chain has TRBV7-8 and TRBJ2-7, with 13 positions matching TRBD2. Per the germline V gene, CDR1 is SGHVS and CDR2 is FQNEAQ. Trimming cost V 1 base and J 3 bases; bases outside gene matches: 6. The CDR3 length is 17 residues. Here the CDR3 reads CASSLGARLAGGYEQYF. The CDR3 DNA reads as TGTGCCAGCAGCTTAGGGGCTAGACTAGCGGGGGGCTACGAGCAGTACTTC.

This clonotype has at least ten counts. This chain links TRBV30 with TRBJ2-6; D possibly corresponds to TRBD1 (6 bases). This CDR3 spans 15 amino acids. V lost 2 bases and J lost 2, with 10 bases in between. Germline CDR1 reads GTSNPN; CDR2 reads SVGIG (reference sequence). The CDR3 region is CAWSPDRTGANVLTF. CDR3 in DNA: TGTGCCTGGAGTCCGGACAGAACTGGGGCCAACGTCCTGACTTTC.

This clonotype was counted a few times. The chain carries TRBV7-9 and TRBJ2-1; D is unclear. CDR1 and CDR2 from the germline V gene are SEHNR and FQNEAQ (reference sequence). The CDR3 spans 15 residues. V lost 1 base and J lost 5, with 12 bases in between. CDR3 bases: TGTGCCAGCAGCTTAGAGTGGGCAGAGAACAATGAGCAGTTCTTC. Encoded protein: CASSLEWAENNEQFF.

This clonotype has ten or more counts. The rearrangement uses TRBV19 and TRBJ2-2; D ambiguous. CDR3 length: 14 amino acids. V was clipped by 2 bases and J by 0 bases, with 4 bases between them. CDR1 LNHDA and CDR2 SQIVND come from the germline V gene (reference sequence). CDR3 bases: TGTGCCAGTAGTATAATGTCGAACACCGGGGAGCTGTTTTTT. Translation gives CASSIMSNTGELFF.

This clonotype came up once. This rearrangement joins TRBV29-1 to TRBJ2-5; 7 nucleotides align to TRBD2. The ends lost 1 base at V and 13 bases at J; junction bases unmatched: 15. Per the germline V gene, CDR1 is SQVTM and CDR2 is ANQGSEA. This CDR3 is built from 14 residues. CDR3 in amino acids: CSVEGRELGEPPYF. The CDR3 region has the DNA TGCAGCGTTGAAGGGCGGGAGTTAGGAGAGCCCCCGTACTTC.

Comments on this clonotype: A read error is possible here, since a much larger clone lies one base away. V gene TRBV5-1 combines with J gene TRBJ2-7; TRBD1 agrees at 8 bases. This CDR3 comprises 13 residues. CDR1 and CDR2 from the germline V gene are SGHRS and YFSETQ. CDR3 sequence: CASSGTGRYEQCF. The CDR3 region has the DNA TGCGCCAGCAGCGGGACAGGACGTTACGAGCAGTGCTTC.